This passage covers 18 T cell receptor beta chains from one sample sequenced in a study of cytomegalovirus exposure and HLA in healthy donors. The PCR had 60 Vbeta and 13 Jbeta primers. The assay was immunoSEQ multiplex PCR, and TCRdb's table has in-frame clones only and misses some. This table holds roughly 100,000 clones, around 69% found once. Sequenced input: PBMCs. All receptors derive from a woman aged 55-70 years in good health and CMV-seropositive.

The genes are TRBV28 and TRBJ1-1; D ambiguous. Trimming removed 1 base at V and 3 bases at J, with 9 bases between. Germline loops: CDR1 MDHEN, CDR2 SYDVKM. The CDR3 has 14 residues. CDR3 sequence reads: CASSLFWGDTEAFF. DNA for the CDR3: TGTGCCAGCAGTTTATTTTGGGGAGACACTGAAGCTTTCTTT.

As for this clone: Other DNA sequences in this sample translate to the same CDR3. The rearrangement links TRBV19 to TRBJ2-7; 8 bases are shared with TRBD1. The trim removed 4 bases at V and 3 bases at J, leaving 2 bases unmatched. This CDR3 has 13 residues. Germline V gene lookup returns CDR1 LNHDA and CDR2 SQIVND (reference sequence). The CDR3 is CASSTGGGYEQYF. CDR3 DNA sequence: TGTGCCAGTAGTACAGGGGGCGGCTACGAGCAGTACTTC.

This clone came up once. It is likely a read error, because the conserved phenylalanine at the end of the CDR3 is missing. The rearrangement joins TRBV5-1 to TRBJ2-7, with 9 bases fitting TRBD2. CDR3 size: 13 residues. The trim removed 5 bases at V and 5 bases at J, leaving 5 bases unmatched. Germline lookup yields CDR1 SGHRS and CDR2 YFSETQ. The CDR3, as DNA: TGCGCCAGCAGGCCTAGCGGGAACGACGAGCAGTACTCC. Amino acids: CASRPSGNDEQYS.

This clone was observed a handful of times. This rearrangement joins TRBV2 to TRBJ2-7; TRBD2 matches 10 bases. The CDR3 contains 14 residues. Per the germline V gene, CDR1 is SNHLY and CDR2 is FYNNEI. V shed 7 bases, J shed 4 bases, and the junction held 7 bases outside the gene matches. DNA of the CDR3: TGTGCCAGCACTAAGCGGACTAGCGGTTACGAGCAGTACTTC. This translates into CASTKRTSGYEQYF.

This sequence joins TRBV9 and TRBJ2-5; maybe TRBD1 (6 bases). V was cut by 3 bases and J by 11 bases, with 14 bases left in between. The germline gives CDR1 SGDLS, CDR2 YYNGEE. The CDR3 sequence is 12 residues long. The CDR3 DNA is TGTGCCAGCAGCGCGGTCAGGGGTCTGCAGTACTTC. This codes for CASSAVRGLQYF.

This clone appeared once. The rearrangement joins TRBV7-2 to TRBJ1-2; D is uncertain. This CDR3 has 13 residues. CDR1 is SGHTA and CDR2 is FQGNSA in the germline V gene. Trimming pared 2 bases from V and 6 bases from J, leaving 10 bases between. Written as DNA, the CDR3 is TGTGCCAGCAGCTTAAATCGGCGGGATGGCTACACCTTC. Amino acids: CASSLNRRDGYTF. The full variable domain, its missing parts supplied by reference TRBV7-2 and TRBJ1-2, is GAGVSQSPSNKVTEKGKDVELRCDPISGHTALYWYRQSLGQGLEFLIYFQGNSAPDKSGLPSDRFSAERTGGSVSTLTIQRTQQEDSAVYLCASSLNRRDGYTFGSGTRLTVV.

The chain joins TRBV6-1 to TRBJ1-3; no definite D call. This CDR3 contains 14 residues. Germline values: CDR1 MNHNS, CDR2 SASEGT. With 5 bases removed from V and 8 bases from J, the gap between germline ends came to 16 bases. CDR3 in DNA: TGTGCCAGCAGTCCAAGTCGGGGTCGGGACACCATATATTTT. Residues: CASSPSRGRDTIYF.

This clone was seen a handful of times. As DNA, the CDR3 is TGTGCCAGCACAGAGAACACCGGGGAGCTGTTTTTT. Protein product: CASTENTGELFF. This chain joins TRBV6-6 and TRBJ2-2; D unclear. The CDR3 is 12 amino acids. The germline CDR1 and CDR2 sequences are MNHNY and SVGAGI (reference sequence). Trimming took 7 bases from V and 1 from J, leaving 4 bases between them.

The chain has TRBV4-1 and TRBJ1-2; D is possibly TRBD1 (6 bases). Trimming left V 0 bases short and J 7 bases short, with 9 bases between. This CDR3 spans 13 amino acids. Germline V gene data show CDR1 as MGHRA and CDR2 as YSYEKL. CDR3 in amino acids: CASSQEAGVGYTF. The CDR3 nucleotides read TGCGCCAGCAGCCAAGAGGCAGGGGTTGGCTACACCTTC.

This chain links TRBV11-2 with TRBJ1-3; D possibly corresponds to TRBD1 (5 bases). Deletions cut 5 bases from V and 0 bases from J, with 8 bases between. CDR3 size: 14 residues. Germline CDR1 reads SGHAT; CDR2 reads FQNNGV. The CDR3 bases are TGTGCCAGCAGCAGGGGCAGCTCTGGAAACACCATATATTTT. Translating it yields CASSRGSSGNTIYF.

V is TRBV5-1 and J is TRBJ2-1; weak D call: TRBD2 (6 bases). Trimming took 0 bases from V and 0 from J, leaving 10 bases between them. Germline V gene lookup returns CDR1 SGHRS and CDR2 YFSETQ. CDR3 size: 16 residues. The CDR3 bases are TGCGCCAGCAGCTTGGGTGCGGGGATCTCCTACAATGAGCAGTTCTTC. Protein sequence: CASSLGAGISYNEQFF.

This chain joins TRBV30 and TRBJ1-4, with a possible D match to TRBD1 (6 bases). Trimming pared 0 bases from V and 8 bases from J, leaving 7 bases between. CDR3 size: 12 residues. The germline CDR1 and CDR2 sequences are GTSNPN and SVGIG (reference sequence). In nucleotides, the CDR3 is TGTGCCTGGAGTGTACAGGGAGAAAAACTGTTTTTT. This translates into CAWSVQGEKLFF.

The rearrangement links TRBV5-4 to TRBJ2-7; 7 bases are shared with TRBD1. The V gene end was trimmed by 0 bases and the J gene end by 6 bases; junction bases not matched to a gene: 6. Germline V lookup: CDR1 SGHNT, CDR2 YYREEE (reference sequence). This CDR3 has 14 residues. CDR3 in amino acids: CASSLGQGVCEQYF. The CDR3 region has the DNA TGTGCCAGCAGCTTGGGCCAGGGGGTGTGCGAGCAGTACTTC.

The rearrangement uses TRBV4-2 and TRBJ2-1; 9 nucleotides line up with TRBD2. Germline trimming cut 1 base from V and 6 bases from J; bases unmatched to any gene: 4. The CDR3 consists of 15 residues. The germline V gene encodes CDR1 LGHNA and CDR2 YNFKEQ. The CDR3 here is CASSQGVTSGNEQFF. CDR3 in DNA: TGTGCCAGCAGCCAAGGGGTGACTAGCGGCAATGAGCAGTTCTTC.

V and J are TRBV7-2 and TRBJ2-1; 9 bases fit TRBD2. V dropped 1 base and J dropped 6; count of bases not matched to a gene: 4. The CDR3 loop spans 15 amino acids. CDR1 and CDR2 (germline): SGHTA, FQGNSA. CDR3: CASSLGSGSANEQFF. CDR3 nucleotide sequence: TGTGCCAGCAGCTTAGGTAGCGGGAGCGCCAATGAGCAGTTCTTC.

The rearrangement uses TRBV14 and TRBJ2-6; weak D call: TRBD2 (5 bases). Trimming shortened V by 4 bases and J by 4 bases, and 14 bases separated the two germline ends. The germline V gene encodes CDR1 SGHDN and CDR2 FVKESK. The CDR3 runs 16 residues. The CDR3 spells CASSRGVLWGANVLTF. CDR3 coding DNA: TGTGCCAGCAGCCGGGGAGTTCTCTGGGGGGCCAACGTCCTGACTTTC. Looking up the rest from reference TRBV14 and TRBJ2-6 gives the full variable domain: EAGVTQFPSHSVIEKGQTVTLRCDPISGHDNLYWYRRVMGKEIKFLLHFVKESKQDESGMPNNRFLAERTGGTYSTLKVQPAELEDSGVYFCASSRGVLWGANVLTFGAGSRLTVL.

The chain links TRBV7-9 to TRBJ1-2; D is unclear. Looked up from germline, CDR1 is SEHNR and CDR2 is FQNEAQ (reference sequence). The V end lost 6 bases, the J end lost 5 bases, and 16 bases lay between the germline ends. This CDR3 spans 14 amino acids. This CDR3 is CASRPPDAGYGYTF. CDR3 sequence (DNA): TGTGCCAGCAGACCCCCGGACGCGGGGTATGGCTACACCTTC.

This CDR3 is CASSIDLGFTDTQYF. CDR3 coding DNA: TGTGCCAGTAGTATAGATCTAGGTTTCACAGATACGCAGTATTTT. The V call is TRBV19, the J call TRBJ2-3; D gene uncertain. Germline CDR1 is LNHDA and CDR2 is SQIVND (reference sequence). The length of the CDR3 is 15 residues. Trimming shortened V by 0 bases and J by 2 bases, and 9 bases separated the two germline ends.